This TCR beta chain emerged from a study of T cell therapy after organ transplantation. Study summary: About 75% of the ten patients were clinical responders. Study outcomes and limitations: Post-therapy CD8 clonality change correlated inversely with pretherapy clonality.

Documented time point: 4-8 weeks after completion of therapy. This CDR3 spans 13 amino acids. Trimming pared 11 bases from V and 0 bases from J, leaving 11 bases between. Per germline, CDR1 MNHNY and CDR2 SVGAGI (reference sequence). This clone was seen more than once but under ten times. Its antigen is not identified. Assay: immunoSEQ multiplex PCR; the TCRdb copy retains only in-frame clones and omits some. Of roughly 3,500 clones listed, around 80% are singletons. The gene calls are TRBV6-6 and TRBJ1-5; TRBD1 is a possible D gene (5 bases). The starting material was CD8+ T cells from blood, obtained after autologous CMV-specific T cell therapy. This TCR derives from a human patient who had received a solid organ transplant and had CMV disease. Certain T cells may be donor cells from the graft. Here the CDR3 DNA reads TGTGCCGCATCGGGACTTAGCAATCAGCCCCAGCATTTT. Translated: CAASGLSNQPQHF.